The clone carrying this TCR beta chain was recorded once. Its matching antigen is unknown. The data were produced by immunoSEQ multiplex PCR, yet TCRdb's version contains in-frame clones alone and is incomplete. The sample includes 45,000 to 55,000 clones, 65% to 85% seen only once; the top ten take about 15%. This specimen belongs to a study of PD-1 blockade in classical Hodgkin lymphoma. Study background: Patients were treated with nivolumab at 3 mg/kg, and this was given intravenously every 2 weeks.

All patients experienced relapse after autologous stem cell transplantation, and brentuximab vedotin exposure was variable. Study results and caveats: It was CD4+ TCR diversity, not CD8+, that rose significantly by C4D1. Causes of the repertoire differences remain undefined, possibly disease activity or prior therapy.

The V gene's germline CDR1 is LNHDA and CDR2 SQIVND (reference sequence). The V end lost 3 bases, the J end lost 4 bases, and 15 bases lay between the germline ends. This CDR3 comprises 15 residues. V usage is TRBV19 and J usage is TRBJ2-5, with D tentatively TRBD1 (7 bases). The sequence was collected from a human donor with classical Hodgkin lymphoma. Sequencing used peripheral blood mononuclear cells (PBMCs), obtained at baseline. The CDR3 nucleotides are TGTGCCAGTAGTATTAACGCAGGGGGAGGAGAGACCCAGTACTTC. It yields the protein CASSINAGGGETQYF.